These 7 T cell receptor beta chains share one sample of origin, sequenced in a study of T cell changes during pregnancy in multiple sclerosis. Here immunoSEQ multiplex PCR was the method, and the copy in TCRdb shows in-frame clones only, minus some. The data contain more than 45,000 clones, around 93% of them singletons. The sample here was CD8+ T cells from peripheral blood mononuclear cells, taken in the second trimester of pregnancy. The receptor source for this set is a female donor with multiple sclerosis, enrolled in a pregnancy study.

The rearrangement uses TRBV2 and TRBJ2-3; tentative D call: TRBD2 (5 bases). V was cut by 3 bases and J by 7 bases, with 14 bases left in between. Germline CDR1 is SNHLY and CDR2 is FYNNEI. The CDR3 contains 14 residues. Here the CDR3 DNA reads TGTGCCAGCAGTGAGAGGTGGGGAGATAATACGCAGTATTTT. This sequence encodes CASSERWGDNTQYF.

The chain combines TRBV7-9 with TRBJ1-1; weak D call: TRBD1 (5 bases). V gave up 5 bases and J gave up 3 bases, with 16 bases separating them. This CDR3 is 15 amino acids long. Germline V gives CDR1 SEHNR, CDR2 FQNEAQ (reference sequence). This CDR3 is CASSPLRGPDTEAFF. For the CDR3, the DNA is TGTGCCAGCAGCCCCTTGCGGGGCCCGGACACTGAAGCTTTCTTT.

The rearrangement joins TRBV7-9 to TRBJ2-7, with TRBD1 identical over 9 bases. With 5 bases clipped from V and 5 bases from J, the junction kept 7 bases outside the gene matches. This CDR3 has 14 amino acids. Per germline, CDR1 SEHNR and CDR2 FQNEAQ (reference sequence). CDR3 sequence reads: CASSPDRGSHEQYF. CDR3 coding DNA: TGTGCCAGCAGCCCGGACAGGGGTTCCCACGAGCAGTACTTC.

The chain has TRBV14 and TRBJ2-5; D may be TRBD1 (6 bases). The CDR3 is 15 residues long. Germline V CDR1 and CDR2: SGHDN, FVKESK. V dropped 3 bases and J dropped 2 bases, with 13 bases sitting between them. CDR3 sequence (DNA): TGTGCCAGCAGCCAGAGACAGGCCCTACAAGAGACCCAGTACTTC. This encodes CASSQRQALQETQYF.

The V gene is TRBV4-3, the J gene TRBJ1-2; no definite D call. CDR1 and CDR2 (germline): LGHNA, YSLEER. The CDR3 is made up of 15 amino acids. The V gene lost 6 bases and the J gene lost 4 bases, with 18 bases spanning the gap. The CDR3 region has the DNA TGCGCCAGCAGTTGGGAGGGTACGGACCTCTATGGCTACACCTTC. Encoded protein: CASSWEGTDLYGYTF.

The rearrangement joins TRBV4-1 to TRBJ2-5, with 9 bases matching TRBD1. The junction had 10 bases not matched to a gene; V was cut back by 4 bases and J by 4 bases. The CDR3 is 16 residues long. Germline assignment: CDR1 MGHRA and CDR2 YSYEKL. This CDR3 reads CASSRLRGQGSETQYF. CDR3 DNA: TGCGCCAGCAGCCGACTCCGTGGACAGGGGTCAGAGACCCAGTACTTC.

The chain joins TRBV5-1 to TRBJ2-3; D unclear. Deletions cut 4 bases from V and 3 bases from J, with 18 bases between. The CDR3 sequence is 16 residues long. Germline CDR1 and CDR2: SGHRS and YFSETQ. The CDR3 reads CASSDPGSLLTDTQYF. The CDR3 DNA sequence: TGCGCCAGCAGCGACCCCGGGTCCCTCCTAACAGATACGCAGTATTTT.